These 3 T cell receptor beta chains were all obtained from the same sample, sequenced in a study of blood T cell repertoires in COVID-19. The table came from immunoSEQ multiplex PCR; TCRdb's copy has only in-frame clones and leaves some out. The sample includes hundreds of thousands of clones, about 90% of them seen just once. Sequencing was carried out using peripheral blood. The receptor set was obtained from a woman aged 25 to 39 with COVID-19, enrolled during active disease.

This chain uses TRBV28 with TRBJ1-2; 10 positions match TRBD1. V was clipped by 4 bases and J by 2 bases; unmatched bases: 7. Germline CDR1 MDHEN, CDR2 SYDVKM. This CDR3 contains 16 residues. The CDR3 nucleotides read TGTGCCAGCAGTTACCCCTCGGGACAGGGGAACTATGGCTACACCTTC. Protein sequence: CASSYPSGQGNYGYTF.

The genes are TRBV4-3 and TRBJ1-6; no reliable D call. The CDR3 sequence is 16 residues long. Deletions cut 0 bases from V and 7 bases from J, with 13 bases between. Germline-derived CDR1 and CDR2 are LGHNA and YSLEER. The CDR3 nucleotides read TGCGCCAGCAGCCAAGACCTCCCCTGGGAGAATTCACCCCTCCACTTT. This gives the protein CASSQDLPWENSPLHF.

This sequence joins TRBV11-1 and TRBJ2-5; 12 nucleotides agree with TRBD2. This CDR3 is built from 16 residues. Trimming at V came to 3 bases and at J to 5 bases, leaving 7 bases not matched to a gene. Germline V lookup: CDR1 SGHAT, CDR2 FQDESV (reference sequence). This CDR3 reads CASSLPASGGAETQYF. The CDR3 nucleotides are TGTGCCAGCAGCTTGCCGGCTAGCGGGGGGGCGGAGACCCAGTACTTC.